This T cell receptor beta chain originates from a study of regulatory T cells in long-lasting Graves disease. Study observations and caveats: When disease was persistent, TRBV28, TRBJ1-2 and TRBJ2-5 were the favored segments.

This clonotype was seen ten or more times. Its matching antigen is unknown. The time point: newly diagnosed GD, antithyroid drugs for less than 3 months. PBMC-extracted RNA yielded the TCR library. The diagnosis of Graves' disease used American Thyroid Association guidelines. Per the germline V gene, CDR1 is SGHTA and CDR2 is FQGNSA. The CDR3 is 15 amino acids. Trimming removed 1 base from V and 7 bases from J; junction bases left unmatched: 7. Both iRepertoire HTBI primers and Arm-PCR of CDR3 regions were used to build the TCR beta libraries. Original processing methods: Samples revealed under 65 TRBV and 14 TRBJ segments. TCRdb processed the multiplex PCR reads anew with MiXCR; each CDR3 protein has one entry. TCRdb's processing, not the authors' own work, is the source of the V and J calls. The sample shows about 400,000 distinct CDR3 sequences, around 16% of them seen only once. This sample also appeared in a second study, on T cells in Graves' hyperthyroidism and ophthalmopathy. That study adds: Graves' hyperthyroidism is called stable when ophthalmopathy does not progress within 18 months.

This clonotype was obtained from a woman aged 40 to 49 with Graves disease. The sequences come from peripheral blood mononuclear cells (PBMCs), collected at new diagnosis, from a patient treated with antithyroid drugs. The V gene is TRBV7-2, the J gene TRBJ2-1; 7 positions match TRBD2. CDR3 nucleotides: TGTGCCAGCAGCTTAGGGGAGGGCCCATGGAATGAGCAGTTCTTC. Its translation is CASSLGEGPWNEQFF.